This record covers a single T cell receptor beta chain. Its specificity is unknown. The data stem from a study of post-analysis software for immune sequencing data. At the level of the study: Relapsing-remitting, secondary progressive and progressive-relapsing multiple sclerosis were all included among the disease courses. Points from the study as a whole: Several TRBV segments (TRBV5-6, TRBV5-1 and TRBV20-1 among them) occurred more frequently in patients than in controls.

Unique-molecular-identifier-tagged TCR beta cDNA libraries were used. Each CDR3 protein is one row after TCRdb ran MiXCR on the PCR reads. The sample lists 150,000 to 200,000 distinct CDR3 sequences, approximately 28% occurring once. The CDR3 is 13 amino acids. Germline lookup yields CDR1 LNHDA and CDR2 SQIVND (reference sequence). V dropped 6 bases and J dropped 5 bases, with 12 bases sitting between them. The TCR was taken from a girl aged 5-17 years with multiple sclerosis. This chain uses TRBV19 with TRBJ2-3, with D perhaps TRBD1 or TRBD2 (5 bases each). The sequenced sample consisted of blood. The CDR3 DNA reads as TGTGCCAGTAGGCGCTCGAGGGGAGATACGCAGTATTTT. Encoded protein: CASRRSRGDTQYF.